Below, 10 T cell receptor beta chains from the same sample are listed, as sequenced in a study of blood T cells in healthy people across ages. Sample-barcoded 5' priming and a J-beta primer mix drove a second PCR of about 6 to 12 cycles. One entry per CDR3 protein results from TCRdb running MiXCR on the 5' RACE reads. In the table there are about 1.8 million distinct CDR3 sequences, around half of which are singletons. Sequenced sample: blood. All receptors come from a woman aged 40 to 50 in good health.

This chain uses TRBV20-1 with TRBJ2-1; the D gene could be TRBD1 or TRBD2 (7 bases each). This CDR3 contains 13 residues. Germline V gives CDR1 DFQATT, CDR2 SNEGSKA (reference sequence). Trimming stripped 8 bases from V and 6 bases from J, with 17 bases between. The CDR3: CSPPSRGGNEQFF. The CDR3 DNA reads TGCAGTCCGCCAAGCAGGGGGGGCAATGAGCAGTTCTTC.

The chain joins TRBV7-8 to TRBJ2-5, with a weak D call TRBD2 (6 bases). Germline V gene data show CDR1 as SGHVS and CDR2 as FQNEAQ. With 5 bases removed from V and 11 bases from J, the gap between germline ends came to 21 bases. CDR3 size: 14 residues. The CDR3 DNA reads TGTGCCAGCAGCCTAGGAAGGGGCCCACGGGAGCAGTACTTC. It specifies CASSLGRGPREQYF.

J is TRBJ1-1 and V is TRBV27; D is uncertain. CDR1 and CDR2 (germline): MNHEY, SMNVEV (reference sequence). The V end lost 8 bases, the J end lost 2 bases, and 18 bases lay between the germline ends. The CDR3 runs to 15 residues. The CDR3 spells CASLNLRSFNTEAFF. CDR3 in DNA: TGTGCCAGCTTAAACCTCAGGTCATTCAACACTGAAGCTTTCTTT.

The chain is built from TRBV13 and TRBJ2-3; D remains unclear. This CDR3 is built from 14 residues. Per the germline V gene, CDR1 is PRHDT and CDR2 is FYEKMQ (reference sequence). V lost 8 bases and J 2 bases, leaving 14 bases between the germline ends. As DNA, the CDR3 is TGTGCCAGCCAAAGCCGACCCCACACAGATACGCAGTATTTT. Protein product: CASQSRPHTDTQYF.

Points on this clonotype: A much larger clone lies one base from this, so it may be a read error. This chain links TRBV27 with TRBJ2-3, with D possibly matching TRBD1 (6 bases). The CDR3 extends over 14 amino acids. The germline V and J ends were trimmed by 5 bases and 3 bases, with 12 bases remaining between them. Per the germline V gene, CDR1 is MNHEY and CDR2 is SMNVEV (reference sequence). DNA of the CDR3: TGTGCCAGCAGTACAGGGTGGGAAACAGATACGCAGTATTTT. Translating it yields CASSTGWETDTQYF.

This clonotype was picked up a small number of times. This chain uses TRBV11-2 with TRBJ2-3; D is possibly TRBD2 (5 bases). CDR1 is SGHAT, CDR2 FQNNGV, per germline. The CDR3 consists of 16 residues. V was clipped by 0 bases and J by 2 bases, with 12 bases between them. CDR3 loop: CASSLDQLAVTDTQYF. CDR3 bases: TGTGCCAGCAGCTTAGATCAGCTAGCTGTCACAGATACGCAGTATTTT.

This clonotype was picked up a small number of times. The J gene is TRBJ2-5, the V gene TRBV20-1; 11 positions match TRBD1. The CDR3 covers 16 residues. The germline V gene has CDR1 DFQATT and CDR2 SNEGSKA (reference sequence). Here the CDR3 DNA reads TGCAGCGTGGGCGTAGCGGGGGACAGGGGGCAAGAGACCCAGTACTTC. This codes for CSVGVAGDRGQETQYF.

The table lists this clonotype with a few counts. CDR3 sequence (DNA): TGTGCCAGCAGCAGAACAAAGGGAGATGAGCAGTTCTTC. Translating gives CASSRTKGDEQFF. V usage is TRBV7-3 and J usage is TRBJ2-1; D perhaps matches TRBD2 (5 bases). The germline V gene encodes CDR1 SGHTA and CDR2 FQGTGA. This CDR3 is built from 13 residues. Trimming pared 5 bases from V and 8 bases from J, leaving 13 bases between.

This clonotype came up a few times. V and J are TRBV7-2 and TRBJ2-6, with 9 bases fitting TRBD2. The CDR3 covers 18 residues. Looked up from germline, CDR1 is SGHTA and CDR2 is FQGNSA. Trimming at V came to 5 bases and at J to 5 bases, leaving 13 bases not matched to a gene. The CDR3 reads CASSPEGLAGQWANVLTF. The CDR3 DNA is TGTGCCAGCAGCCCAGAAGGCCTAGCGGGACAATGGGCCAACGTCCTGACTTTC.

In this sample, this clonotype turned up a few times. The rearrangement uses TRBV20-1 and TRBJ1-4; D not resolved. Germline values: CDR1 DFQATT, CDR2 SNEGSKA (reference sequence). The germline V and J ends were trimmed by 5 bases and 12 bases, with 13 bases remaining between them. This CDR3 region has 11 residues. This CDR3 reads CSAPNEDELFF. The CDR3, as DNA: TGCAGTGCTCCTAATGAGGACGAACTGTTTTTT.